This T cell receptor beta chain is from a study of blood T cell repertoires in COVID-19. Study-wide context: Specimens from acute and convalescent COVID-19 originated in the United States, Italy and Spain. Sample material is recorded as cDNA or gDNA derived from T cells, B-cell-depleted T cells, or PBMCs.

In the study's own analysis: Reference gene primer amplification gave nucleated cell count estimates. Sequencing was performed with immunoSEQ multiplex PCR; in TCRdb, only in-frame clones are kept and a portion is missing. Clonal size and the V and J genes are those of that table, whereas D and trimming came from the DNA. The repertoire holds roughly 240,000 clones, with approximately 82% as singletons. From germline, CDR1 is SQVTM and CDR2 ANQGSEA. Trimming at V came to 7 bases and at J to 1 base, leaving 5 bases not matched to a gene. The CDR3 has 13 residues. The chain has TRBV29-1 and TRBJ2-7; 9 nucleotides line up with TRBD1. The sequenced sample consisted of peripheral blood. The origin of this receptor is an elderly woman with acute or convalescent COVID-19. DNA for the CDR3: TGCAGCGCGGGGACAGGGCCATCCTACGAGCAGTACTTC. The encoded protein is CSAGTGPSYEQYF.